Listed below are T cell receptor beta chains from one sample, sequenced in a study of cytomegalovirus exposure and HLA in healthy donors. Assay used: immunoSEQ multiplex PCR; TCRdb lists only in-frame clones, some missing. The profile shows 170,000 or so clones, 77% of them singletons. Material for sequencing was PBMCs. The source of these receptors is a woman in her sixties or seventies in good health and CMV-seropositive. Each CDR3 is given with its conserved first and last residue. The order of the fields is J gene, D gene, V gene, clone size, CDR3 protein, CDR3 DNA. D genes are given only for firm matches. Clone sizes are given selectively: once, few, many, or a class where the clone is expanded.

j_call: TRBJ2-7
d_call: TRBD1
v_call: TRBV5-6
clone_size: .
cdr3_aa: CASSPGGSNYEQYF
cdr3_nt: TGTGCCAGCAGCCCAGGGGGCTCAAACTACGAGCAGTACTTC

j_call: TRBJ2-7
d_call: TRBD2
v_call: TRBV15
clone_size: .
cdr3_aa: CATSPGGYEQYF
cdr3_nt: TGTGCCACCAGCCCGGGAGGTTACGAGCAGTACTTC

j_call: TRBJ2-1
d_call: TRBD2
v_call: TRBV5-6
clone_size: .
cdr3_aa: CASSPMGGDEQFF
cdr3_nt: TGTGCCAGCAGCCCCATGGGGGGGGATGAGCAGTTCTTC

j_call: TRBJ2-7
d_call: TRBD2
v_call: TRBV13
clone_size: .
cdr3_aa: CASSLGLAGSYEQYF
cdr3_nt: TGTGCCAGCAGCTTAGGTCTAGCGGGCTCCTACGAGCAGTACTTC

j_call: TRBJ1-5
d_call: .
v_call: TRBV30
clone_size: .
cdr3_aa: CAWSGAGSNQPQHF
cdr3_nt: TGTGCCTGGAGTGGGGCAGGAAGTAATCAGCCCCAGCATTTT

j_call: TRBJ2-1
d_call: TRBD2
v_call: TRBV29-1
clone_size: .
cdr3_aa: CSVRESGGAGEQFF
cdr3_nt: TGCAGCGTTCGGGAGAGCGGGGGGGCAGGGGAGCAGTTCTTC

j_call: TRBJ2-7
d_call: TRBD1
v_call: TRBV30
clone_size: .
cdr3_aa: CAWSPRDRGLGEQYF
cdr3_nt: TGTGCCTGGAGCCCCCGGGACAGGGGGCTGGGCGAGCAGTACTTC

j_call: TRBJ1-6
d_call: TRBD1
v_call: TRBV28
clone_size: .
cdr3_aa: CASSLGWTGGDNSPLHF
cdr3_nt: TGTGCCAGCAGTTTGGGATGGACAGGGGGCGATAATTCACCCCTCCACTTT

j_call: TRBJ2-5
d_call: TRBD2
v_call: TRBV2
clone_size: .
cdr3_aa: CASSPGTSGAWLGETQYF
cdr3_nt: TGTGCCAGCAGTCCCGGGACTAGCGGGGCCTGGTTGGGGGAGACCCAGTACTTC

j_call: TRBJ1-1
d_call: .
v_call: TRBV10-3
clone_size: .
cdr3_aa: CAISDSEDAEAFF
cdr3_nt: TGTGCCATCAGTGATAGTGAGGATGCGGAAGCTTTCTTT

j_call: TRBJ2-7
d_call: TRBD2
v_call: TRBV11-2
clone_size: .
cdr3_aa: CASSSTSGGMYEQYF
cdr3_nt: TGTGCCAGCAGCTCTACTAGCGGGGGCATGTACGAGCAGTACTTC

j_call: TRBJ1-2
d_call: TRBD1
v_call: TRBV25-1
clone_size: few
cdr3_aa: CASSPSLGQGAYYGYTF
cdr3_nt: TGTGCCAGCAGTCCGTCGCTCGGACAGGGGGCCTACTATGGCTACACCTTC

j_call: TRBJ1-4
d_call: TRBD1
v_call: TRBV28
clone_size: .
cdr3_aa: CASTVRQGVNEKLFF
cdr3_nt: TGTGCCAGCACAGTCCGACAGGGAGTTAATGAAAAACTGTTTTTT

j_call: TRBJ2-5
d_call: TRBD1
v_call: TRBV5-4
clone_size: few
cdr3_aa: CASSLGRGLGETQYF
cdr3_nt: TGTGCCAGCAGCTTGGGCAGGGGGCTCGGAGAGACCCAGTACTTC

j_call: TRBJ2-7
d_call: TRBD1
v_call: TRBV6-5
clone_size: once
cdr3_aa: CASSRYGTGVYEQYF
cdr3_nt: TGTGCCAGCAGTCGGTATGGGACAGGGGTTTACGAGCAGTACTTC

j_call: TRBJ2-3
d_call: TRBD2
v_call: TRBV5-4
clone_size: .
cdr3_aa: CASSLGGQRGPTDTQYF
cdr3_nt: TGTGCCAGCAGCTTGGGGGGCCAGCGGGGGCCCACAGATACGCAGTATTTT

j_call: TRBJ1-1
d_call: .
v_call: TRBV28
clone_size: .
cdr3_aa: CASSPDSMNTEAFF
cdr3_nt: TGTGCCAGCAGCCCAGACAGCATGAACACTGAAGCTTTCTTT

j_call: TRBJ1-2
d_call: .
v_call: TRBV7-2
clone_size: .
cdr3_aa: CASSLGGSSYGYTF
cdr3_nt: TGTGCCAGCAGCTTAGGAGGCAGCTCCTATGGCTACACCTTC

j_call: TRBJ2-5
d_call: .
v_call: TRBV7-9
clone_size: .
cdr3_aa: CASSITTGQETQYF
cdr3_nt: TGTGCCAGCAGCATTACGACAGGTCAAGAGACCCAGTACTTC

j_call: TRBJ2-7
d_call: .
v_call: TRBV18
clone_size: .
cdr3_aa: CASSPGQISYEQYF
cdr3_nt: TGTGCCAGCTCACCGGGCCAGATATCCTACGAGCAGTACTTC

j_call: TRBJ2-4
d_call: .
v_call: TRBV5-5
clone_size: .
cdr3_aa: CASSLDSAKNIQYF
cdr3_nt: TGTGCCAGCAGCTTGGATTCGGCCAAAAACATTCAGTACTTC

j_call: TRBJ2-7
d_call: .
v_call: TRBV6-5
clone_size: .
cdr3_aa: CASRPRGTSYEQYF
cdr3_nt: TGTGCCAGCAGACCCCGGGGAACGTCCTACGAGCAGTACTTC

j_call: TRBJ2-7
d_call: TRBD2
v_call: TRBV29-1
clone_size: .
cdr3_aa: CSVGSGGGYEQYF
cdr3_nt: TGCAGCGTCGGGAGCGGGGGTGGGTACGAGCAGTACTTC

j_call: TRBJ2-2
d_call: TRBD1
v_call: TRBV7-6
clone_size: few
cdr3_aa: CASSFPRDRNTGELFF
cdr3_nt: TGTGCCAGCAGCTTCCCCCGGGACAGAAACACCGGGGAGCTGTTTTTT

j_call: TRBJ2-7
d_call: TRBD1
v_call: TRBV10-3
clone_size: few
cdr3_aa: CAISDPGQTSSYEQYF
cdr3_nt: TGTGCCATCAGTGACCCGGGACAGACCTCCTCCTACGAGCAGTACTTC

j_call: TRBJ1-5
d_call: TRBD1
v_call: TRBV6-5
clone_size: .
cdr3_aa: CASSLDRVQPQHF
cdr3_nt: TGTGCCAGCAGTCTGGACAGGGTTCAGCCCCAGCATTTT

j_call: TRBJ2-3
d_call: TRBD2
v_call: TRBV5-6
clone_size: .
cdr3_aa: CASSRGGVGDTQYF
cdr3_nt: TGTGCCAGCAGCCGTGGGGGGGTGGGAGATACGCAGTATTTT

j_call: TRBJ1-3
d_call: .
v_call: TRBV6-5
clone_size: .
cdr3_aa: CASSYSPGISGNTIYF
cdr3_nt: TGTGCCAGCAGTTACTCTCCAGGGATCTCTGGAAACACCATATATTTT

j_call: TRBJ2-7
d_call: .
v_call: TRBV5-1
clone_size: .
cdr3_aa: CASSLGQGINEQYF
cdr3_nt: TGCGCCAGCAGCTTGGGGCAGGGGATCAACGAGCAGTACTTC

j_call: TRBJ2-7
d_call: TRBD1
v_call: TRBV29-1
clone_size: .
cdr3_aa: CSVLTGGLYEQYF
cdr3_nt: TGCAGCGTGTTGACAGGGGGCCTCTACGAGCAGTACTTC

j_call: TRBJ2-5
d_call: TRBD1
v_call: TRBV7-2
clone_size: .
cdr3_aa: CASSLGTVQETQYF
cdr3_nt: TGTGCCAGCAGCCTCGGGACAGTCCAAGAGACCCAGTACTTC

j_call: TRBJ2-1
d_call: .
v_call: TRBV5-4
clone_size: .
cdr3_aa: CASSLPQYNEQFF
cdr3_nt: TGTGCCAGCAGCTTGCCGCAGTACAATGAGCAGTTCTTC

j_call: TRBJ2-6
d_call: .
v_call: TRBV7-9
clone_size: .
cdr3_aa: CASSFLEGIVRGANVLTF
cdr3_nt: TGTGCCAGCAGCTTTTTGGAGGGGATAGTACGTGGGGCCAACGTCCTGACTTTC

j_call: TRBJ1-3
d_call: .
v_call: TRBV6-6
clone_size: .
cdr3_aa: CASLEWSGNTIYF
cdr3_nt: TGTGCCAGCCTGGAGTGGTCTGGAAACACCATATATTTT

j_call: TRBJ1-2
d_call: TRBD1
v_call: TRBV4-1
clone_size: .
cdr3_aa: CASSQGLGTEYGYTF
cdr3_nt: TGCGCCAGCAGCCAAGGTCTCGGGACAGAATATGGCTACACCTTC

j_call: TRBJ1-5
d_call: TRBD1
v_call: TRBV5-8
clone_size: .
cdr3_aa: CASSLRQGDQPQHF
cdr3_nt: TGTGCCAGCAGCTTGAGACAGGGTGATCAGCCCCAGCATTTT

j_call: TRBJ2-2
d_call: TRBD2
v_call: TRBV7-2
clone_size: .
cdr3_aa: CASSLARRLAGASGELFF
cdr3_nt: TGTGCCAGCAGCTTAGCGCGGCGACTAGCGGGAGCTAGCGGGGAGCTGTTTTTT

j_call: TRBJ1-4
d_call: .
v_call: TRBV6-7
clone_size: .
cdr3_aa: CASSCYAENSTKLFF
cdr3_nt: TGTGCCAGCAGTTGCTACGCGGAAAATAGCACAAAACTGTTTTTT

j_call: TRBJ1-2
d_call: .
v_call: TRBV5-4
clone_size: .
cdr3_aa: CASSWGGAGGYTF
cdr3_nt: TGTGCCAGCAGCTGGGGAGGGGCGGGCGGCTACACCTTC

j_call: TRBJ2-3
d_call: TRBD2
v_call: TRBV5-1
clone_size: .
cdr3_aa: CASSLLSGGRTDTQYF
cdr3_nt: TGCGCCAGCAGCTTGTTGTCTGGCGGGAGGACGGATACGCAGTATTTT

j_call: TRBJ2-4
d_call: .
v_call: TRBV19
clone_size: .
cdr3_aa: CASSIFRTTAGNIQYF
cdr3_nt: TGTGCCAGTAGTATCTTCAGAACGACAGCAGGAAACATTCAGTACTTC

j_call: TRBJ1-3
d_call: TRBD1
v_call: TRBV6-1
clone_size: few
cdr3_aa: CASSDGQGNTIYF
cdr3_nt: TGTGCCAGCAGTGACGGACAGGGTAACACCATATATTTT

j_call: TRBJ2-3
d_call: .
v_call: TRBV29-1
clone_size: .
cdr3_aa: CSVGHRVGPDTQYF
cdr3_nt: TGCAGCGTAGGCCACAGGGTTGGGCCAGATACGCAGTATTTT

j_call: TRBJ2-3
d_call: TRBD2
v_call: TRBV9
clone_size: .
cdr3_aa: CASSASGGAWSTDTQYF
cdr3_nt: TGTGCCAGCAGCGCTAGCGGGGGGGCCTGGAGCACAGATACGCAGTATTTT

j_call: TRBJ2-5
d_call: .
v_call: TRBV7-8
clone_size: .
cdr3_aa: CASSLRRGGVIGGETQYF
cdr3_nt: TGTGCCAGCAGCTTAAGGAGGGGGGGGGTCATTGGGGGAGAGACCCAGTACTTC

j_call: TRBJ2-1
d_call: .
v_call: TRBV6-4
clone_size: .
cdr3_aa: CASSDSARERRFF
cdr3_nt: TGTGCCAGCAGTGACTCGGCCCGGGAGCGTAGGTTCTTC

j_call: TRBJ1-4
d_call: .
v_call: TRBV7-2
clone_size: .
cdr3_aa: CASSLDRSWEKLFF
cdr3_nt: TGTGCCAGCAGCTTAGACCGGAGCTGGGAAAAACTGTTTTTT

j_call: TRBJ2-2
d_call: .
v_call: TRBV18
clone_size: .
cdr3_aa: CASSVQGLNTGELFF
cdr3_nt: TGTGCCAGCTCAGTCCAGGGGCTAAACACCGGGGAGCTGTTTTTT

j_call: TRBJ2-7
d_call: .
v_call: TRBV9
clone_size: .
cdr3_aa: CASSVSGLSSYEQYF
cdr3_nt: TGTGCCAGCAGCGTGTCGGGGTTGAGCTCCTACGAGCAGTACTTC

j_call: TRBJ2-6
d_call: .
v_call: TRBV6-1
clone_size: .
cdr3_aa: CASSESRAGANVLTF
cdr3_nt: TGTGCCAGCAGTGAAAGTAGAGCTGGGGCCAACGTCCTGACTTTC

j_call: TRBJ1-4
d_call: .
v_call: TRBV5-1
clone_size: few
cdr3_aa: CASSPGEGTNEKLFF
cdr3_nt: TGCGCCAGCAGCCCTGGAGAGGGAACTAATGAAAAACTGTTTTTT

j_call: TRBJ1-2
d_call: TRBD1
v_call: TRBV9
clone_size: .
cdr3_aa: CASSGSTGGYGYTF
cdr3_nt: TGTGCCAGCAGTGGATCGACAGGGGGCTATGGCTACACCTTC

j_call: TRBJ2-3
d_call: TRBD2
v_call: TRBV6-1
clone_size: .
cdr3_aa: CASSEQRGSTDTQYF
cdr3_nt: TGTGCCAGCAGTGAACAGCGGGGGAGCACAGATACGCAGTATTTT

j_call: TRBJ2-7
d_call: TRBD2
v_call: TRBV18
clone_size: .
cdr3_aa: CASSPRSGSSYEQYF
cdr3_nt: TGTGCCAGCTCACCACGAAGCGGGAGCAGCTACGAGCAGTACTTC